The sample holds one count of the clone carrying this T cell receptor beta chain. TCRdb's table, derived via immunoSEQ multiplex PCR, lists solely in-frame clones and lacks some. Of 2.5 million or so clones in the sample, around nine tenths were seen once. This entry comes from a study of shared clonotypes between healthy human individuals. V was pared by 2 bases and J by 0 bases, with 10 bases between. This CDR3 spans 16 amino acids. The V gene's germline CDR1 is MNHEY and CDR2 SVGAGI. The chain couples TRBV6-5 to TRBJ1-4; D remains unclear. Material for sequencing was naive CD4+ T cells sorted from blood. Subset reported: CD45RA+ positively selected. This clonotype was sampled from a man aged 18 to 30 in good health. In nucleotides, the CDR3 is TGTGCCAGCAGTTACGCTCTCTGGACAACTAATGAAAAACTGTTTTTT. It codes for CASSYALWTTNEKLFF.